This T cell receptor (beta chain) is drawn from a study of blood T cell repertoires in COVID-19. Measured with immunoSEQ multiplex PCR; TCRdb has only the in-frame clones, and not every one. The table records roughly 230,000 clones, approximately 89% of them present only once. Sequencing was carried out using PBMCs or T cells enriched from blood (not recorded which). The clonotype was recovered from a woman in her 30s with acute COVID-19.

CDR3 amino acids: CASSRISGGKDTQYF. The CDR3 DNA reads as TGTGCCAGCAGTAGGATTAGCGGTGGAAAAGATACGCAGTATTTT. The rearrangement joins TRBV7-2 to TRBJ2-3; tentative D call: TRBD2 (6 bases). Trimming left V 6 bases short and J 5 bases short, with 18 bases between. This CDR3 contains 15 residues. Germline V CDR1 and CDR2: SGHTA, FQGNSA.